Sequencing of this TCR beta chain was carried out in a study of T cells in Graves' hyperthyroidism and ophthalmopathy. Exclusion of a patient resulted from uncontrolled infection, other autoimmune disease, pregnancy or lactation. Diagnostic decisions used clinical symptoms, serum thyroxine and TRAb, thyroid ultrasound and orbital computed tomography. Source material for PBMCs was more than 9.5 ml fresh peripheral blood. This clonotype was seen at least ten times. Authors of the study amplified TCR beta CDR3 regions from RNA transcripts. The TCR CDR3 first-round RT-PCR relied on the HTBI primer set. In TCRdb, the multiplex PCR reads were re-called with MiXCR into one record per CDR3 protein. There are some 650,000 distinct CDR3 sequences in the sample; more than 15% occur only once, and under 3.5% lies in the top ten. The sequence was obtained from a woman in her 40s with Graves' ophthalmopathy. Input material: blood.

The CDR3 protein is CASSPPLRDRDYNEQFF. The CDR3 DNA reads as TGTGCCAGCAGCCCACCCTTGCGGGACAGGGACTACAATGAGCAGTTCTTC. V and J are TRBV7-9 and TRBJ2-1; TRBD1 matches at 9 bases. The CDR3 runs to 17 residues. With V trimmed by 5 bases and J by 3 bases, 11 bases remained unmatched. Germline assignment: CDR1 SEHNR and CDR2 FQNEAQ (reference sequence).